Each of the 20 T cell receptor beta chains below was sequenced from the same sample in a study of blood T cell repertoires in COVID-19. Measured with immunoSEQ multiplex PCR; TCRdb has only the in-frame clones, and not every one. The sample lists 45,000 to 65,000 clones, around 80% seen once, with over 20% in the top ten. Source material: peripheral blood. These receptors originate from a woman of 80 years or more with COVID-19, enrolled during active disease.

The V call is TRBV7-3, the J call TRBJ2-5, with TRBD2 matching over 7 bases. Germline V gene lookup returns CDR1 SGHTA and CDR2 FQGTGA. Germline trimming cut 5 bases from V and 1 base from J; bases unmatched to any gene: 10. The CDR3 consists of 16 residues. CDR3 protein: CASSRGGGVAQETQYF. For the CDR3, the DNA is TGTGCCAGCAGCCGAGGCGGGGGTGTAGCCCAAGAGACCCAGTACTTC.

The DNA for the CDR3 is TGCGCCAGCAGCTTGGGCCTCTATATTAATTCACCCCTCCACTTT. It translates to CASSLGLYINSPLHF. The chain uses TRBV5-1 and TRBJ1-6; D is ambiguous. The CDR3 length is 15 residues. Germline CDR1 and CDR2: SGHRS and YFSETQ. With 0 bases removed from V and 6 bases from J, the gap between germline ends came to 10 bases.

V is TRBV7-9 and J is TRBJ2-1; 7 nucleotides match TRBD1. Germline CDR1 reads SEHNR; CDR2 reads FQNEAQ (reference sequence). J gave up 6 bases and V 3 bases, and 2 bases lay outside the gene matches. The CDR3 length is 13 residues. Written as DNA, the CDR3 is TGTGCCAGCAGCTTGGCAGGGGGCAATGAGCAGTTCTTC. Translating gives CASSLAGGNEQFF.

For the CDR3, the DNA is TGTGCCAGCAATTTTCGGGAGGATAATTCACCCCTCCACTTT. Its translation: CASNFREDNSPLHF. The chain is built from TRBV2 and TRBJ1-6; D is uncertain. Germline loops: CDR1 SNHLY, CDR2 FYNNEI. Trimming removed 7 bases from V and 5 bases from J, with 12 bases in between. The CDR3 consists of 14 residues.

The chain is built from TRBV5-4 and TRBJ2-1; TRBD2 matches at 7 bases. The V gene's germline CDR1 is SGHNT and CDR2 YYREEE (reference sequence). This CDR3 has 14 amino acids. Trimming at V came to 3 bases and at J to 6 bases, leaving 6 bases not matched to a gene. The CDR3: CASSSPKRGNEQFF. For the CDR3, the DNA is TGTGCCAGCAGCTCCCCTAAGCGGGGCAATGAGCAGTTCTTC.

The genes are TRBV11-2 and TRBJ1-2, with a tentative D call TRBD1 (6 bases). Germline V gene sequence: CDR1 SGHAT, CDR2 FQNNGV. Trimming removed 5 bases at V and 1 base at J, with 8 bases between. This CDR3 has 13 residues. The CDR3 coding sequence is TGTGCCAGCAGCCGGGACAATAACTATGGCTACACCTTC. This sequence encodes CASSRDNNYGYTF.

This sequence joins TRBV11-1 and TRBJ2-7, with 9 bases fitting TRBD2. Per the germline V gene, CDR1 is SGHAT and CDR2 is FQDESV (reference sequence). The CDR3 has 15 residues. V gave up 5 bases and J gave up 0 bases; unmatched junction bases: 5. CDR3 amino acids: CASSPTSGGSYEQYF. CDR3 in DNA: TGTGCCAGCAGCCCGACTAGCGGAGGCTCCTACGAGCAGTACTTC.

J is TRBJ2-2 and V is TRBV2; D may be TRBD1 (6 bases). The CDR3 sequence is 15 residues long. V was pared by 6 bases and J by 3 bases, with 14 bases between. The germline V gene encodes CDR1 SNHLY and CDR2 FYNNEI. The CDR3 here is CASRALTGDTGELFF. CDR3 bases: TGTGCCAGCAGGGCCTTGACAGGCGACACCGGGGAGCTGTTTTTT. Full variable domain (outside the CDR3, taken from reference TRBV2 and TRBJ2-2): EPEVTQTPSHQVTQMGQEVILRCVPISNHLYFYWYRQILGQKVEFLVSFYNNEISEKSEIFDDQFSVERPDGSNFTLKIRSTKLEDSAMYFCASRALTGDTGELFFGEGSRLTVL.

The chain couples TRBV7-6 to TRBJ2-1, with no clear D. From germline, CDR1 is SGHVS and CDR2 FNYEAQ. The CDR3 sequence is 13 residues long. V lost 5 bases and J lost 0, with 5 bases in between. The DNA for the CDR3 is TGTGCCAGCAGCCCTTTCTCCTACAATGAGCAGTTCTTC. This codes for CASSPFSYNEQFF.

V usage is TRBV19 and J usage is TRBJ2-3; TRBD1 matches at 9 bases. This CDR3 is 14 amino acids long. V was pared by 6 bases and J by 2 bases, with 3 bases of the junction left unmatched. Germline values: CDR1 LNHDA, CDR2 SQIVND (reference sequence). CDR3 DNA sequence: TGTGCCAGTAGGGGACAGGGTCACACAGATACGCAGTATTTT. Amino acids: CASRGQGHTDTQYF.

The chain recombines TRBV21-1 with TRBJ2-7; the D call of TRBD2 is as the table states it, not checked on the DNA. TRBV21-1 is flagged as a pseudogene. The CDR3 runs 14 residues. In nucleotides, the CDR3 is TGTGCCAGCAGCAAAGAGAGGCGCTCCTACGAGCAGTACTTC. It codes for CASSKERRSYEQYF.

The chain recombines TRBV19 with TRBJ2-5; D may be TRBD1 (6 bases). Trimming stripped 5 bases from V and 2 bases from J, with 9 bases between. The CDR3 runs to 13 residues. The germline V gene has CDR1 LNHDA and CDR2 SQIVND (reference sequence). The CDR3 DNA is TGTGCCAGTAGTGGACAGCTACAAGAGACCCAGTACTTC. Encoded protein: CASSGQLQETQYF.

The V call is TRBV14, the J call TRBJ2-1; 7 bases align to TRBD2. The CDR3 has 15 amino acids. CDR1 and CDR2 from the germline V gene are SGHDN and FVKESK. J lost 9 bases, V lost 1 base, and 9 bases had no gene match. DNA for the CDR3: TGTGCCAGCAGCCAAGCTCGCGGGAGAGGTTCTGAGCAGTTCTTC. This gives the protein CASSQARGRGSEQFF.

The CDR3 DNA sequence: TGTGCCAGCAGCATGGGACAGACGGGCAATCAGCCCCAGCATTTT. It encodes CASSMGQTGNQPQHF. This chain joins TRBV6-5 and TRBJ1-5; TRBD1 aligns across 7 bases. Germline CDR1 reads MNHEY; CDR2 reads SVGAGI. The CDR3 is made up of 15 amino acids. V was clipped by 6 bases and J by 2 bases; unmatched bases: 7.

The rearrangement links TRBV2 to TRBJ1-1, with TRBD1 identical over 7 bases. Germline lookup yields CDR1 SNHLY and CDR2 FYNNEI. This CDR3 has 13 amino acids. Unmatched junction bases numbered 6, after V lost 6 bases and J lost 5 bases. The CDR3 loop reads CASRGQPGTEAFF. DNA of the CDR3: TGTGCCAGCAGGGGACAGCCGGGGACTGAAGCTTTCTTT.

V gene TRBV9 combines with J gene TRBJ2-2, with 9 nucleotides matching TRBD2. Germline V lookup: CDR1 SGDLS, CDR2 YYNGEE. This CDR3 region has 16 residues. Trimming cost V 0 bases and J 9 bases; bases outside gene matches: 9. This CDR3 reads CASSVDKGLAWRELFF. CDR3 in DNA: TGTGCCAGCAGCGTAGATAAAGGACTAGCGTGGAGGGAGCTGTTTTTT.

CDR3 DNA: TGTGCCAGCAGCCCCTCTAGCGGGACGAGCTCCTACAATGAGCAGTTCTTC. It codes for CASSPSSGTSSYNEQFF. This chain uses TRBV7-9 with TRBJ2-1, with 9 positions matching TRBD2. Trimming cost V 5 bases and J 0 bases; bases outside gene matches: 8. The CDR3 contains 17 residues. Germline CDR1 is SEHNR and CDR2 is FQNEAQ (reference sequence).

V is TRBV19 and J is TRBJ1-5, with 12 bases lining up with TRBD1. V lost 3 bases to trimming and J lost 6 bases; unmatched junction nucleotides: 3. The germline V gene has CDR1 LNHDA and CDR2 SQIVND (reference sequence). CDR3 length: 15 residues. CDR3 loop: CASSMRDRGLQPQHF. The CDR3 DNA reads TGTGCCAGTAGTATGAGGGACAGGGGGCTTCAGCCCCAGCATTTT. Together with reference TRBV19 and TRBJ1-5, the CDR3 gives the full variable domain: DGGITQSPKYLFRKEGQNVTLSCEQNLNHDAMYWYRQDPGQGLRLIYYSQIVNDFQKGDIAEGYSVSREKKESFPLTVTSAQKNPTAFYLCASSMRDRGLQPQHFGDGTRLSIL.

The count of this clone is one. This rearrangement joins TRBV18 to TRBJ2-1; the D is unclear. The germline V gene encodes CDR1 KGHSH and CDR2 LQKENI. Trimming removed 3 bases from V and 0 bases from J, with 9 bases in between. There are 15 residues in the CDR3. CDR3 in amino acids: CASSPRQSSYNEQFF. The CDR3 DNA sequence: TGTGCCAGCTCACCCAGGCAAAGCTCCTACAATGAGCAGTTCTTC.

The chain combines TRBV6-5 with TRBJ1-6, with D tentatively TRBD1 (5 bases). CDR3 size: 13 residues. Deletions cut 8 bases from V and 4 bases from J, with 9 bases between. Germline V gives CDR1 MNHEY, CDR2 SVGAGI. The CDR3 DNA sequence: TGTGCCAGCGGGGCGGATTATAATTCACCCCTCCACTTT. Translating gives CASGADYNSPLHF.